The 23 T cell receptor beta chains given below trace back to one sample, sequenced in a study of CDR3 diversity in severe acne. TCRdb independently ran MiXCR on the PCR reads; one entry per CDR3 protein. The sample has about 98,000 distinct CDR3 sequences, around 53% seen once. What was sequenced was blood. Receptor source: a male donor with acne.

This clonotype showed up many times. This chain connects TRBV6-6 to TRBJ2-7, with 7 bases that match TRBD2. V lost 5 bases to trimming and J lost 3 bases; unmatched junction nucleotides: 4. CDR3 length equals 13 residues. Germline V lookup: CDR1 MNHNY, CDR2 SVGAGI (reference sequence). The CDR3, as DNA: TGTGCCAGCAGTCCCGGGAGGAACTACGAGCAGTACTTC. Its translation: CASSPGRNYEQYF.

A note on this clonotype: A read error is possible here, since a much larger clone lies one base away. V usage is TRBV7-9 and J usage is TRBJ1-2; D might be TRBD1 (6 bases). This CDR3 contains 13 residues. V lost 5 bases, J lost 8 bases, and 15 bases lay in between. Germline lookup yields CDR1 SEHNR and CDR2 FQNEAQ (reference sequence). CDR3 region: CASSRAGDGGYTF. The DNA of the CDR3 is TGTGCCAGCAGCCGGGCAGGGGATGGCGGCTACACCTTC.

This clonotype was seen many times. The J gene is TRBJ2-7, the V gene TRBV28, with 9 bases fitting TRBD2. From germline, CDR1 is MDHEN and CDR2 SYDVKM. The CDR3 loop spans 14 amino acids. Trimming removed 8 bases from V and 7 bases from J; junction bases left unmatched: 12. CDR3 protein: CASRMAGGPLEQYF. CDR3 coding DNA: TGTGCCAGCCGAATGGCGGGAGGGCCTCTAGAGCAGTACTTC.

The chain employs TRBV6-5 and TRBJ2-1; no definite D call. Trimming pared 5 bases from V and 0 bases from J, leaving 11 bases between. Germline CDR1 and CDR2: MNHEY and SVGAGI. The CDR3 is 15 residues long. The chain's CDR3 is CASSGPSRSYNEQFF. The CDR3 bases are TGTGCCAGCAGTGGGCCCTCTCGCTCCTACAATGAGCAGTTCTTC.

This clonotype was detected only a few times. A much larger clonotype is one base distant, so this may be a read error. This chain links TRBV7-2 with TRBJ1-2; D is possibly TRBD1 (6 bases). Between the trimmed V and J ends, which lost 4 bases and 7 bases, there was a span of 13 bases. This CDR3 spans 13 amino acids. CDR1 SGHTA and CDR2 FQGNSA come from the germline V gene. As DNA, the CDR3 is TGTGCCAGCAGCTCCCGACAGGAGAGTGGCTACACCTTC. Translating gives CASSSRQESGYTF.

The V call is TRBV9, the J call TRBJ2-3, with D possibly matching TRBD1 (5 bases). With 4 bases removed from V and 3 bases from J, the gap between germline ends came to 18 bases. This CDR3 comprises 16 residues. The germline V gene encodes CDR1 SGDLS and CDR2 YYNGEE. CDR3 protein: CASSFSADTRTDTQYF. The CDR3 DNA sequence: TGTGCCAGCAGCTTTAGTGCGGACACCAGGACAGATACGCAGTATTTT.

At least ten counts were recorded for this clonotype. The chain combines TRBV5-8 with TRBJ2-1; no firm D call. Trimming took 0 bases from V and 6 from J, leaving 4 bases between them. The CDR3 loop spans 12 amino acids. Germline-derived CDR1 and CDR2 are SGHTS and YDEGEE. The CDR3 DNA reads as TGTGCCAGCAGCTTGGAGCGCAATGAGCAGTTCTTC. Encoded protein: CASSLERNEQFF.

V is TRBV4-2 and J is TRBJ2-5; D is unclear. Germline V lookup: CDR1 LGHNA, CDR2 YNFKEQ. The V end was cut by 0 bases, the J end by 3 bases, with 8 bases between. The CDR3 is 14 amino acids. The CDR3 bases are TGTGCCAGCAGCCAAGAACGCACCAAAGAGACCCAGTACTTC. Its protein is CASSQERTKETQYF.

The rearrangement uses TRBV29-1 and TRBJ1-2; TRBD1 aligns across 7 bases. CDR3 length: 13 residues. V shed 3 bases and J 2 bases; nucleotides not matched to a gene: 3. In germline, CDR1 is SQVTM, CDR2 ANQGSEA. DNA for the CDR3: TGCAGCGTTGACCTGACAGGGAACTATGGCTACACCTTC. It is translated as CSVDLTGNYGYTF.

The genes are TRBV5-1 and TRBJ2-7; 7 bases are a match to TRBD1. The CDR3 loop spans 15 amino acids. Germline CDR1 and CDR2: SGHRS and YFSETQ. Unmatched junction bases numbered 7, after V lost 1 base and J lost 3 bases. CDR3 protein: CASSLTRDSFYEQYF. The CDR3 nucleotides are TGCGCCAGCAGCTTGACCCGGGACAGTTTCTACGAGCAGTACTTC.

Notes on this clonotype: Sequence at one end of the junction differs from germline and may be a read error. The chain joins TRBV7-9 to TRBJ2-5; TRBD2 agrees at 11 bases. The CDR3 totals 18 residues. CDR1 and CDR2 (germline): SEHNR, FQNEAQ (reference sequence). This chain's CDR3 is CASSQARPGLAAQETQYF. The CDR3 DNA is TGCGCCAGCAGCCAAGCGAGGCCGGGACTAGCGGCCCAAGAGACCCAGTACTTC.

This clonotype was observed a handful of times. The rearrangement joins TRBV28 to TRBJ1-1; D might be TRBD1 (5 bases). Germline values: CDR1 MDHEN, CDR2 SYDVKM. The CDR3 is made up of 14 amino acids. Trimming pared 3 bases from V and 5 bases from J, leaving 13 bases between. The CDR3 is CASSFYGWGTEAFF. CDR3 nucleotide sequence: TGTGCCAGCAGTTTTTATGGGTGGGGGACTGAAGCTTTCTTT.

The chain uses TRBV10-3 and TRBJ1-4; D is possibly TRBD1 (5 bases). CDR3 length: 10 amino acids. CDR1 and CDR2 from the germline V gene are ENHRY and SYGVKD. The V gene lost 10 bases and the J gene lost 12 bases, with 12 bases spanning the gap. The CDR3 spells CASKQGELFF. Written as DNA, the CDR3 is TGTGCCAGCAAGCAGGGCGAACTGTTTTTT.

This clonotype was seen only a few times. This may be a read error: a much more frequent sequence differs by one nucleotide. The rearrangement joins TRBV7-9 to TRBJ1-2, with 7 bases identical to TRBD1. The trim removed 5 bases at V and 7 bases at J, leaving 7 bases unmatched. Germline CDR1 and CDR2: SEHNR and FQNEAQ (reference sequence). The CDR3 loop spans 13 amino acids. This chain's CDR3 is CASSAGTVCGYTF. The CDR3 bases are TGTGCCAGCAGCGCGGGGACAGTCTGTGGCTACACCTTC.

This clonotype was seen only a few times. Here the CDR3 DNA reads TGTGCCAGCAGCCTAGGGGGCTCCTCCTACGAGCAGTACTTC. Encoded protein: CASSLGGSSYEQYF. This rearrangement joins TRBV3-1 to TRBJ2-7; 7 bases fit TRBD1. The V segment lost 4 bases and the J segment 0 bases; nucleotides outside the gene matches: 3. The CDR3 length is 14 residues. Germline values: CDR1 LGHDT, CDR2 YNNKEL (reference sequence).

Ten or more counts support this clonotype. Here the CDR3 DNA reads TGTGCCAGCAGCTCGACAGGTCCGGGGGGTACAGGTGAGCAGTTCTTC. This translates into CASSSTGPGGTGEQFF. The rearrangement links TRBV7-9 to TRBJ2-1, with D maybe TRBD2 (7 bases). The CDR3 has 16 residues. The V and J ends lost 4 bases and 9 bases respectively, with 22 bases between them. Per germline, CDR1 SEHNR and CDR2 FQNEAQ (reference sequence).

By proportion, this clonotype is medium-sized (0.01 to 0.1%). V gene TRBV20-1 combines with J gene TRBJ2-1, with 7 bases lining up with TRBD2. The junction had 11 bases not matched to a gene; V was cut back by 6 bases and J by 6 bases. CDR1 and CDR2 (germline): DFQATT, SNEGSKA (reference sequence). The CDR3 spans 14 residues. The CDR3 DNA follows: TGCAGTGCATCAGACGGCGGGAGATCCAATGAGCAGTTCTTC. Residues: CSASDGGRSNEQFF.

For this clonotype: The CDR3 does not close with the conserved phenylalanine or tryptophan, likely indicating a read error. V is TRBV7-2 and J is TRBJ2-1, with 9 bases that match TRBD1. The ends lost 3 bases at V and 5 bases at J; junction bases unmatched: 8. The CDR3 has 16 residues. In germline, CDR1 is SGHTA, CDR2 FQGNSA. The CDR3 DNA is TGTGCCAGCAGCTTGGGACAGGGAGTTAGGGACAATGAGCAGTTCTCC. This encodes CASSLGQGVRDNEQFS.

The chain links TRBV20-1 to TRBJ2-5, with D maybe TRBD1 (6 bases). The CDR3 is 13 amino acids. Trimming removed 4 bases at V and 5 bases at J, with 14 bases between. Germline assignment: CDR1 DFQATT and CDR2 SNEGSKA (reference sequence). The CDR3 sequence is CSATPRGGETQYF. The CDR3 DNA sequence: TGCAGTGCTACCCCCAGGGGCGGGGAGACCCAGTACTTC.

This clonotype was counted at least ten times. The chain combines TRBV5-1 with TRBJ1-6; weak D call: TRBD1 (5 bases). The ends were cut back, 0 bases at V and 7 bases at J, with 11 bases in the middle. Germline V gives CDR1 SGHRS, CDR2 YFSETQ. CDR3 length: 15 residues. The CDR3 sequence is CASSLVPGSNSPLHF. The DNA of the CDR3 is TGCGCCAGCAGCTTGGTTCCAGGGTCGAATTCACCCCTCCACTTT.

Concerning this clonotype: As the CDR3 is not closed by the conserved phenylalanine or tryptophan, this likely results from a read error. The CDR3 coding sequence is TGTGCCAGCAGCCGGCGCACCAGAGGAGAGACCCAGTACCTC. Amino acids: CASSRRTRGETQYL. V and J are TRBV3-1 and TRBJ2-5; the D is unclear. V was cut by 4 bases and J by 4 bases, with 13 bases left in between. The CDR3 runs 14 residues. Germline V lookup: CDR1 LGHDT, CDR2 YNNKEL (reference sequence).

This clonotype was observed a few times. The chain recombines TRBV15 with TRBJ1-2, with D maybe TRBD1 (6 bases). The V gene's germline CDR1 is LNHNV and CDR2 YYDKDF (reference sequence). The CDR3 is made up of 15 amino acids. V lost 0 bases, J lost 4 bases, and 12 bases lay in between. The CDR3, as DNA: TGTGCCACCAGCAGAGAAGGTTTAGGGGGCTATGGCTACACCTTC. Protein: CATSREGLGGYGYTF.

This clonotype was seen at least ten times. The V call is TRBV4-1, the J call TRBJ2-7, with D hard to call. V was pared by 0 bases and J by 6 bases, with 12 bases between. Looked up from germline, CDR1 is MGHRA and CDR2 is YSYEKL. This CDR3 comprises 14 residues. In nucleotides, the CDR3 is TGCGCCAGCAGCCAAGATGACATCCCCGGCGAGCAGTACTTC. As protein: CASSQDDIPGEQYF.